A selection of T cell receptor beta chains follows, all from one sample in a study of T cells expressing NK-cell markers. Each CDR3 protein gets one entry in TCRdb, which reprocessed the 5' RACE reads and gives no DNA. The sample table includes about 460,000 distinct CDR3 sequences. Sequences were obtained from blood T cells: a sorted CD56 or NKG2C T cell subset, CD4+ or CD8+ T cells, or bulk PBMC T cells (not recorded which). The receptors stem from a woman aged 50 to 60 in good health. The CDR3 runs from the conserved cysteine through the conserved F or W. Fields, in order: CDR3 protein, J gene, V gene.

CASSLQLAAGETQYF TRBJ2-5 TRBV7-8
CASSPLTGGRSPNTGELFF TRBJ2-2 TRBV6-1
CASSQDFGRSNQPQHF TRBJ1-5 TRBV4-1
CASSGRVIEQFF TRBJ2-1 TRBV11-2
CASSHLDRGGTEAFF TRBJ1-1 TRBV4-1
CASSFTLQGARHF TRBJ1-5 TRBV5-1
CASSQEGLAARNEQFF TRBJ2-1 TRBV4-1
CSAREASGLKGETQYF TRBJ2-5 TRBV20-1
CASSLQGVNSPLHF TRBJ1-6 TRBV5-1
CAITEGGGKTQYF TRBJ2-5 TRBV10-3
CASGDRAQFPFF TRBJ1-1 TRBV7-3
CASSLDPARSSYNEQFF TRBJ2-1 TRBV5-1
CASSPGDRHNEQFF TRBJ2-1 TRBV27
CASSLGPGGGGYTF TRBJ1-2 TRBV11-2
CASLGVGETQYF TRBJ2-5 TRBV28
CASSNLKASGTVMNTEAFF TRBJ1-1 TRBV18
CASSLREEQKYF TRBJ2-5 TRBV12-3/TRBV12-4
CASSVAPSGEQYF TRBJ2-7 TRBV9
CASSQRLDYGYTF TRBJ1-2 TRBV5-1
CASSQDQTHNEQFF TRBJ2-1 TRBV3-1
CAISEFSSGRIHEQFF TRBJ2-1 TRBV10-3
CASSQDRTSRVYEQYF TRBJ2-7 TRBV3-1
CASSLLAGYRETQYF TRBJ2-5 TRBV7-8
CASSLGAGRDNIQYF TRBJ2-4 TRBV11-2
CASSQGRDGADTQYF TRBJ2-3 TRBV3-1
CASSEQNNSPLHF TRBJ1-6 TRBV10-1
CSANPSGTGDTQYF TRBJ2-3 TRBV20-1
CASSFPALAGQTDTQYF TRBJ2-3 TRBV11-3
CASSDASGLRFF TRBJ2-4 TRBV10-1
CASSQDRGSGSYEQYF TRBJ2-7 TRBV14
CASSFEGAVYGYTF TRBJ1-2 TRBV12-3/TRBV12-4
CASSLAHGQGARAFF TRBJ1-1 TRBV5-1
CASSHRGTGSSYNEQFF TRBJ2-1 TRBV4-1
CASSPGRGWKPQHF TRBJ1-5 TRBV9
CASSYSMAGPTPYEQYF TRBJ2-7 TRBV6-5
CATSRDSALFDEQFF TRBJ2-1 TRBV15
CSISRDRGRNGYTF TRBJ1-2 TRBV29-1
CATHPVGAGELFF TRBJ2-2 TRBV25-1
CATSDTRGRGNEQFF TRBJ2-1 TRBV24-1
CASRNRLASLGTQYF TRBJ2-3 TRBV12-3/TRBV12-4
CASRAGSVNGEQFF TRBJ2-1 TRBV3-1
CAWSAQRGSTDTQYF TRBJ2-3 TRBV30
CASSEADFVLYEQYF TRBJ2-7 TRBV6-1
CASSLGARLGYTF TRBJ1-2 TRBV5-1
CASSLAHMISSGSYEQYF TRBJ2-7 TRBV7-8
CASSVTIGEHGYTF TRBJ1-2 TRBV10-2
CASSPAGTRPTGEQFF TRBJ2-1 TRBV18
CASSPADRGNTDTQYF TRBJ2-3 TRBV5-1
CSASHGQSYGYTF TRBJ1-2 TRBV20-1
CASSGWERTTDTQYF TRBJ2-3 TRBV25-1
CSARTPSAGVFSTDTQYF TRBJ2-3 TRBV20-1
CASSLSGRASIEQFF TRBJ2-1 TRBV7-3
CSVTTGNYGYTF TRBJ1-2 TRBV29-1
CSASTLDYEQYF TRBJ2-7 TRBV20-1